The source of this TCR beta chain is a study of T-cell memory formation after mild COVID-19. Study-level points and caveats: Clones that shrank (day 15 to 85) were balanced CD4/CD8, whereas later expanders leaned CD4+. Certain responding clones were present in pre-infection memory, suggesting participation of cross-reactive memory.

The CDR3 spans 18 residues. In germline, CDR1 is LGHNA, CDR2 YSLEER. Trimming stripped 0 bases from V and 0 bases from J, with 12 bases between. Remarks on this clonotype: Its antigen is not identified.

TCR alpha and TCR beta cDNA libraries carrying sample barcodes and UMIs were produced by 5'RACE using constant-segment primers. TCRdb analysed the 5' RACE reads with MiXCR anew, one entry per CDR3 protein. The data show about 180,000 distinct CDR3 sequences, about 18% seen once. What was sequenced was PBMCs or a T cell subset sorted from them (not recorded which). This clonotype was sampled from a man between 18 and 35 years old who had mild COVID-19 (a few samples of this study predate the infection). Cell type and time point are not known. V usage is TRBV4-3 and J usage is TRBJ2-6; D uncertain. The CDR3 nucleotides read TGCGCCAGCAGCCAAGAATTTATTAGGGCCTCTGGGGCCAACGTCCTGACTTTC. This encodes CASSQEFIRASGANVLTF.